The 6 T cell receptor beta chains listed next were all sequenced from one sample in a study of cytomegalovirus exposure and HLA in healthy donors. Primers included in the PCR were 60 Vbeta and 13 Jbeta primers. Using immunoSEQ multiplex PCR, the repertoire was profiled, and TCRdb retains in-frame clones only, with some absent. Of approximately 250,000 clones listed, more than 75% were seen once; the top ten hold 0.24%. What was sequenced was PBMCs. These receptors originate from a girl aged 2-10 years in good health and CMV-seronegative.

The chain recombines TRBV6-5 with TRBJ1-1; possible D gene TRBD1, 5 bases. Germline loops: CDR1 MNHEY, CDR2 SVGAGI. Trimming stripped 6 bases from V and 5 bases from J, with 16 bases between. CDR3 length: 14 residues. CDR3 sequence reads: CASRSSQGGTEAFF. In DNA form, the CDR3 reads TGTGCCAGCAGATCCTCCCAGGGTGGGACTGAAGCTTTCTTT.

This rearrangement joins TRBV6-5 to TRBJ1-5; D call uncertain. The germline CDR1 and CDR2 sequences are MNHEY and SVGAGI. Trimming left V 0 bases short and J 4 bases short, with 7 bases between. The CDR3 consists of 14 residues. The CDR3 sequence: CASSYSRQNQPQHF. CDR3 coding DNA: TGTGCCAGCAGTTACTCCCGACAAAATCAGCCCCAGCATTTT.

CDR3 loop: CASGFDLGTGGTYEQYF. The CDR3 DNA is TGTGCTAGTGGTTTCGACCTGGGGACAGGGGGCACCTACGAGCAGTACTTC. The chain has TRBV12-5 and TRBJ2-7; 12 bases are a match to TRBD1. The length of the CDR3 is 17 residues. Germline CDR1 reads LGHNT; CDR2 reads FRNRAP. J lost 2 bases, V lost 3 bases, and 8 bases had no gene match.

The chain couples TRBV30 to TRBJ2-2; TRBD2 matches 7 bases. The CDR3 has 16 amino acids. From germline, CDR1 is GTSNPN and CDR2 SVGIG (reference sequence). The V and J ends lost 1 base and 8 bases, in that order; junction bases with no gene match: 13. The CDR3: CAWSGDYRDPIGELFF. CDR3 DNA sequence: TGTGCCTGGAGTGGGGACTATCGGGACCCCATTGGGGAGCTGTTTTTT.

The chain combines TRBV5-1 with TRBJ1-3; 7 bases map to TRBD1. CDR1 and CDR2 from the germline V gene are SGHRS and YFSETQ. The V gene end was trimmed by 5 bases and the J gene end by 4 bases; junction bases not matched to a gene: 9. This CDR3 has 15 amino acids. This CDR3 is CASRYLTGEGNTIYF. Written as DNA, the CDR3 is TGCGCCAGCAGATATCTTACAGGGGAGGGAAACACCATATATTTT.

The chain uses TRBV1 and TRBJ1-5. TRBV1 is recorded as a pseudogene. This CDR3 has 17 residues. The chain's CDR3 is CTSSQDKSFARNQPQHF. The CDR3 nucleotides are TGCACCAGCAGCCAAGATAAGAGTTTTGCGCGCAATCAGCCCCAGCATTTT.